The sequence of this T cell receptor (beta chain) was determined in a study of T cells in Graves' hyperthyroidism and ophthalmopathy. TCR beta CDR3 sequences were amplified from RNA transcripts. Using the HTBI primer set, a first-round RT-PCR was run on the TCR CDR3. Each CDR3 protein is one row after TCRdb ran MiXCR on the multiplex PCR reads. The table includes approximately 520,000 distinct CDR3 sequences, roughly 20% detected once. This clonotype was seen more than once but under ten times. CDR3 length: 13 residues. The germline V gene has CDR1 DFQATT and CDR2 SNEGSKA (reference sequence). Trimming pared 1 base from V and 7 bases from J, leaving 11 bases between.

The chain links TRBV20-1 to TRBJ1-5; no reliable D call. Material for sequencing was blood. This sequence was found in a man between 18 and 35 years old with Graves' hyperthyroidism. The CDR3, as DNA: TGCAGTGCTAGAGTATCTTGGGAGCAGCCCCAGCATTTT. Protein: CSARVSWEQPQHF.